This T cell receptor beta chain comes out of a study of T-cell reconstitution after alpha-beta-depleted transplantation in children. Concerning this clonotype: Its antigen is currently unknown.

Study-wide results and caveats: Some patients' high day-60 TCRbeta diversity was traced to surviving recipient T cells and thymic progenitors. Several hundred expanded graft clones reportedly were the source of alpha-beta T cells about two months after transplant. From newly produced T cells came most of the T-cell counts and diversity one year after transplant.

Unique molecular identifiers tagged the TCRbeta library. In TCRdb, the PCR reads were re-called with MiXCR into one record per CDR3 protein. Of 200,000 to 250,000 distinct CDR3 sequences listed, about a tenth are singletons. The CDR3 consists of 13 residues. The germline V and J ends were trimmed by 2 bases and 5 bases, with 9 bases remaining between them. Per the germline V gene, CDR1 is MDHEN and CDR2 is SYDVKM. The gene calls are TRBV28 and TRBJ2-5; D is unclear. The starting material was PBMCs, obtained before TCRalphabeta/CD19-depleted stem cell transplant. This TCR derives from a child under two years old with acute myeloid leukemia, due to receive a stem cell transplant. The CDR3 protein is CASSLASTETQYF. The CDR3 region has the DNA TGTGCCAGCAGTTTAGCCTCTACGGAGACCCAGTACTTC.